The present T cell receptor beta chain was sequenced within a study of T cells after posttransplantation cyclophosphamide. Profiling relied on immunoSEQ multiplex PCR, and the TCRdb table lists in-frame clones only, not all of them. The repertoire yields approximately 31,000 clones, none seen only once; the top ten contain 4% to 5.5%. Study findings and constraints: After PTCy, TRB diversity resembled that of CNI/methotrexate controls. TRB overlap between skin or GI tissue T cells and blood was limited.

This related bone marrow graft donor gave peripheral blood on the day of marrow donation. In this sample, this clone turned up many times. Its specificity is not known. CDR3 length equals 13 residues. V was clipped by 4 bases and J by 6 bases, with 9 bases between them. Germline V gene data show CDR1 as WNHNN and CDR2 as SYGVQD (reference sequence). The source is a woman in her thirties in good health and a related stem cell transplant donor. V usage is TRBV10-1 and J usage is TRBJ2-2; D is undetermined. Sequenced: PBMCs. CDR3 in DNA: TGCGCCAGCAGTGTAGTTCTCTCCGGGGAGCTGTTTTTT. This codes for CASSVVLSGELFF.